This note documents a single T cell receptor (beta chain) sequence. This clonotype was counted many times. Its binding antigen is unknown. Nothing much larger sits one base from this clone, and base qualities are not available. TCRdb records Illumina NovaSeq 6000 as the sequencer. TCRalpha and TCRbeta cDNA libraries were built by 5'RACE with constant-segment primers, adding sample barcodes and unique molecular identifiers. RNA was extracted from every sample with Trizol reagent. Library amplification was performed in two PCR steps, and a second sample barcode and Illumina TruSeq adapters were introduced in the second step. Sequencing of libraries was performed on an Illumina NovaSeq with 2 x 150 bp paired-end reads. The original pipeline was this. The reads were demultiplexed and collapsed into UMI-guided consensus sequences using migec v1.2.7. With mixcr v2.1.11, UMI consensuses were aligned to TRA and TRB V and J templates and assembled into clonotypes. A clonotype was counted as expanded or contracted only if both edgeR and NoisET called the change significant, with noise models trained on biological replicates. For edgeR calls, the thresholds were a false discovery rate-adjusted p below 0.01 and a log2 fold-change of 1. PCA with hierarchical clustering of max-normalized trajectories of the 1000 most abundant clonotypes was used as exploratory dynamics analysis. Separately sequenced CD4+ and CD8+ repertoires were used to assign a CD4 or CD8 phenotype to each responding clone. TCRdb reworked the public reads: Q25 trimming with fastp, MiXCR clone assembly, productive beta chains retained. Every entry covers one CDR3 protein and lists the most common genes and DNA from its rows. The V and J calls come from TCRdb's annotation, not from the publication. The table for this sample lists roughly 240,000 distinct CDR3 sequences; 15% of them were counted only once. 2% to 2.5% of the sample is in the top ten clones.

Ficoll-Paque density gradient centrifugation was the method used to isolate PBMCs. In the germline V gene, CDR1 corresponds to SQVTM and CDR2 to ANQGSEA. From its cysteine to its phenylalanine, the CDR3 spans 14 amino acids. The DNA shown is the 42-base CDR3, in frame from base 1. Trimming removed 4 bases from V and 5 bases from J; the gene matches leave 10 bases unexplained. The data belong to a study of T-cell memory formation after mild COVID-19 (dated by TCRdb to about 2021). About the full investigation: TCR sequence clusters from the two donors were found to be largely donor specific. In a couple of donors, T-cell clones that expanded and contracted after mild COVID-19 were followed by sequencing TCRalpha and TCRbeta repertoires longitudinally. Two young, previously healthy adult volunteers, one female and one male, were included in the cohort. Findings and caveats that apply to the study as a whole: Some responding clones were found in pre-infection memory, which suggests that pre-existing cross-reactive memory T cells took part in the SARS-CoV-2 response. From day 15 to 85, contracting clones showed balanced CD4/CD8 phenotypes, whereas a second wave of clones that expanded from day 15 to 37 leaned towards CD4+. Contracting CD4+ clones appeared mostly in the CM and EM memory subsets, whereas CD8+ clones were enriched in EMRA. The study included only a couple of mild cases, and larger cohorts that include severe cases with pre-infection samples were judged to be necessary. The second-wave clones that peaked on day 37 were not confirmed to be SARS-CoV-2 specific.

This receptor was taken from an adult woman who had mild COVID-19 (a few samples of this study predate the infection). The sample titles of this study are shuffled in the database, so cell type and time point are left out; the donor was told from shared clones. The sequenced sample was PBMCs or a T cell subset sorted from them (not recorded which). The chain employs TRBV29-1 and TRBJ2-7, and 8 bases in between align with TRBD1. Here is the DNA: TGCAGCGTTGGAATAGGACAGGGTGGGGACGAGCAGTACTTC. Its translation reads: CSVGIGQGGDEQYF.